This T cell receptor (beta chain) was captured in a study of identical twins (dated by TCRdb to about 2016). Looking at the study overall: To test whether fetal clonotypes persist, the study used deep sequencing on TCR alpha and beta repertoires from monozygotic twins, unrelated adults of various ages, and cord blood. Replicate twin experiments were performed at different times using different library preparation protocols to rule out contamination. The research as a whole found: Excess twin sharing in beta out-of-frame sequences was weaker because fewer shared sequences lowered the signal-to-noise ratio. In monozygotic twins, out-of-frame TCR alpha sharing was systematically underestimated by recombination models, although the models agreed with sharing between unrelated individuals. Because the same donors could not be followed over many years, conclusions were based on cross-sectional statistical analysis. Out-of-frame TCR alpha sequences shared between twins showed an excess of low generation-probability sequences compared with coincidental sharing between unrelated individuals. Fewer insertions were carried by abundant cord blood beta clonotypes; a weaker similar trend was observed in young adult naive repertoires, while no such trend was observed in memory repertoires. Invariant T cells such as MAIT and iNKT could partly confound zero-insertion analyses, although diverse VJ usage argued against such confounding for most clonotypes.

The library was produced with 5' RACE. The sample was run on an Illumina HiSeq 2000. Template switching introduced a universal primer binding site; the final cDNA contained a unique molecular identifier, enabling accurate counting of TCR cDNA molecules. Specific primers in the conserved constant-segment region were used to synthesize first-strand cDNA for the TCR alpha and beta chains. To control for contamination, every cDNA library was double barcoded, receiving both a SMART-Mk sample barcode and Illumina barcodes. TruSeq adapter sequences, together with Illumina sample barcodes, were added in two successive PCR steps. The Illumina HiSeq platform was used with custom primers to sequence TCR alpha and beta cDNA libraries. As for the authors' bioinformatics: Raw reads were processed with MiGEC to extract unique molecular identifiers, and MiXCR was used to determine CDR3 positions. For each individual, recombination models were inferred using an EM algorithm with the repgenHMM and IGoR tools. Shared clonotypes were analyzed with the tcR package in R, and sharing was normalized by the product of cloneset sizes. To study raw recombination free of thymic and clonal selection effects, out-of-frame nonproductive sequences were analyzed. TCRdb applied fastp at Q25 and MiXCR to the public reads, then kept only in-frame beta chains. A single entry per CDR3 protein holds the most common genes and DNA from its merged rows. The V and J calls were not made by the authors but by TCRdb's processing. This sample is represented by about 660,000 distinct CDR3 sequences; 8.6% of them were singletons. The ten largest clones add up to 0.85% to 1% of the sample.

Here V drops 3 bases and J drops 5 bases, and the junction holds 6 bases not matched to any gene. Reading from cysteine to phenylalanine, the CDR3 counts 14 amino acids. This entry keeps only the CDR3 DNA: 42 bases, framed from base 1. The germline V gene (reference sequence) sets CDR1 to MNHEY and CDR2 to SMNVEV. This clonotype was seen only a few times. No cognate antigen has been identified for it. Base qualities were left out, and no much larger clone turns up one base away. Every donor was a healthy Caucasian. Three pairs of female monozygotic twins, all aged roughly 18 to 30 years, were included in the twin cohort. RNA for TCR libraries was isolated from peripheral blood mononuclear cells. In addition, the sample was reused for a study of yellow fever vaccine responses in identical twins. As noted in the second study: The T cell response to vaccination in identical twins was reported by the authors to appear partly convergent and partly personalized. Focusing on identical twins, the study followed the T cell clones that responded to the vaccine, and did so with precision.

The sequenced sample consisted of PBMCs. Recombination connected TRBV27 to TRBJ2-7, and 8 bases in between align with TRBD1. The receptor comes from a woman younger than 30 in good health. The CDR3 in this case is CASSLDRVFDEQYF. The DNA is TGTGCCAGCAGTTTGGACAGGGTTTTCGACGAGCAGTACTTC.